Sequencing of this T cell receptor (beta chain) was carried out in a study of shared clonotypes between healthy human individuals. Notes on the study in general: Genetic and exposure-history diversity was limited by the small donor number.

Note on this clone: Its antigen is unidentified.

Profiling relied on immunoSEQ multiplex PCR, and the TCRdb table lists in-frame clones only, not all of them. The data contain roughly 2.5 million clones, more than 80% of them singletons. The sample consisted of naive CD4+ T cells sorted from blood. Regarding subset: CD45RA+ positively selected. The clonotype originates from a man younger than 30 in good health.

Here the CDR3 reads CASRASSGASYEQYF. The CDR3, as DNA: TGTGCCAGCAGGGCATCTAGCGGGGCGTCCTACGAGCAGTACTTC. This chain joins TRBV6-1 and TRBJ2-7; 9 bases fit TRBD2. V lost 6 bases, J lost 1 base, and 7 bases stayed unmatched. The CDR3 totals 15 residues. The germline CDR1 and CDR2 sequences are MNHNS and SASEGT.